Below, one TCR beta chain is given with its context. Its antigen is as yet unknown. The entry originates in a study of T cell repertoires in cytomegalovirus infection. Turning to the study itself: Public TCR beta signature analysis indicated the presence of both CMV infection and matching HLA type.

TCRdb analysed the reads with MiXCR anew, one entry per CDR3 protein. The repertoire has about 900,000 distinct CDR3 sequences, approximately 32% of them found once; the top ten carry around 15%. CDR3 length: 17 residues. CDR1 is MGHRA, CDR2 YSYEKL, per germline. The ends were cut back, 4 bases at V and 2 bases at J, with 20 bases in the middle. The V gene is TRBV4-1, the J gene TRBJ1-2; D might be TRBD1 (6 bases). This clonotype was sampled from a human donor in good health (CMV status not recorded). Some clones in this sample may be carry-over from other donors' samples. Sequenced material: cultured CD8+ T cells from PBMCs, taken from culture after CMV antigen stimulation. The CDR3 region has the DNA TGCGCCAGCAGCCTTTTGTCCCGGGACATGTCGAACTATGGCTACACCTTC. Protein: CASSLLSRDMSNYGYTF.